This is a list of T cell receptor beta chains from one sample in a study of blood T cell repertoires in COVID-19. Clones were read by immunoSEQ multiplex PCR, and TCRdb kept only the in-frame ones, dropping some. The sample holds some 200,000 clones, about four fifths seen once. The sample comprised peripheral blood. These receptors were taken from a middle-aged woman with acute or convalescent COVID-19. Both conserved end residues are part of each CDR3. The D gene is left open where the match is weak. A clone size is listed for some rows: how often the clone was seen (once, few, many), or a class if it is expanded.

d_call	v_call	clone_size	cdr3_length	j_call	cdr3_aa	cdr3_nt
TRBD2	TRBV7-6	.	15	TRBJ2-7	CASSLKAGTSYEQYF	TGTGCCAGCAGCTTAAAAGCGGGGACCTCCTACGAGCAGTACTTC
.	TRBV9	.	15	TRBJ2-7	CASSVGDTSEIEQYF	TGTGCCAGCAGCGTCGGGGATACATCTGAAATCGAGCAGTACTTC
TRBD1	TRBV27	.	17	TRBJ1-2	CASSDTLPDRGLDGYTF	TGTGCCAGCAGTGACACCCTCCCGGACAGGGGGCTGGATGGCTACACCTTC
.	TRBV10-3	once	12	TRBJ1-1	CAISYGGSEAFF	TGTGCCATCAGTTACGGGGGGAGTGAAGCTTTCTTT
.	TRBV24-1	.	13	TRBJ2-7	CATSDFTVYEQYF	TGTGCCACCAGTGATTTCACAGTTTACGAGCAGTACTTC
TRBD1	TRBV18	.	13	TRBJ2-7	CASSQGDSYEQYF	TGTGCCAGCTCTCAGGGGGACAGCTACGAGCAGTACTTC
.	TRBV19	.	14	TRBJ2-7	CASSIRRGTYEQYF	TGTGCCAGTAGTATTCGCAGGGGAACCTACGAGCAGTACTTC
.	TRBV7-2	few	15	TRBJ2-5	CASSLRQLIQETQYF	TGTGCCAGCAGCCTACGACAGCTGATCCAAGAGACCCAGTACTTC
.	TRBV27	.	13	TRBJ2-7	CASSSRVSYEQYF	TGTGCCAGCAGTTCCCGGGTCTCCTACGAGCAGTACTTC
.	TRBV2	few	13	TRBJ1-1	CASSGRVNTEAFF	TGTGCCAGCAGTGGGAGGGTGAACACTGAAGCTTTCTTT
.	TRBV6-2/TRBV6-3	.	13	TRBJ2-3	CASSPQFEDTQYF	TGTGCCAGCAGTCCCCAATTTGAGGATACGCAGTATTTT
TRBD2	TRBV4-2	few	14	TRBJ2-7	CASSKGLAGDEQYF	TGTGCCAGCAGCAAGGGACTAGCGGGGGACGAGCAGTACTTC
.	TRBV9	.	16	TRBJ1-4	CASSVVGGWPNEKLFF	TGTGCCAGCAGCGTAGTAGGCGGGTGGCCTAATGAAAAACTGTTTTTT
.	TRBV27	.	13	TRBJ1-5	CATPTASNQPQHF	TGTGCCACCCCGACAGCTAGCAATCAGCCCCAGCATTTT
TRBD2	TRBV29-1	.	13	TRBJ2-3	CSALAGVRDTQYF	TGCAGCGCCCTAGCGGGAGTTAGAGATACGCAGTATTTT
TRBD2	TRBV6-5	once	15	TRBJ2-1	CASSRLAAAYNEQFF	TGTGCCAGCAGCCGACTAGCGGCCGCCTACAATGAGCAGTTCTTC
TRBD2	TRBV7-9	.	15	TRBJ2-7	CASSFPTSGSYEQYF	TGTGCCAGCAGCTTCCCAACTAGCGGGAGCTACGAGCAGTACTTC
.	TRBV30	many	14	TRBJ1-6	CAWTWGVPNSPLHF	TGTGCCTGGACCTGGGGGGTCCCTAATTCACCCCTCCACTTT
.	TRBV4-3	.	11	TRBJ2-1	CASSRTGEQFF	TGCGCCAGCAGCCGAACCGGGGAGCAGTTCTTC
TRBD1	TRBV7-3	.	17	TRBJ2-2	CASSLTGTALNTGELFF	TGTGCCAGCAGCTTAACCGGGACAGCCCTAAACACCGGGGAGCTGTTTTTT
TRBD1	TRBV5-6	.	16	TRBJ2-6	CASSLDREPGANVLTF	TGTGCCAGCAGCCTGGACAGGGAACCTGGGGCCAACGTCCTGACTTTC
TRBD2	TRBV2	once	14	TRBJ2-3	CATKAGLSTDTQYF	TGTGCCACCAAAGCGGGACTTAGCACAGATACGCAGTATTTT
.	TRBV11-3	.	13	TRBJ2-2	CASGGQRSGELFF	TGTGCCTCAGGGGGGCAAAGATCCGGGGAGCTGTTTTTT
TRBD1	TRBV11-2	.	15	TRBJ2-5	CASSPGTTGVETQYF	TGTGCCAGCAGCCCGGGAACTACAGGGGTGGAGACCCAGTACTTC